The entry below gives a single T cell receptor beta chain sequence along with its context. Its matching antigen is unknown. This entry is derived from a study of OX40 agonist ivuxolimab in advanced cancers. General study points: Dose levels from 0.1 to 3.0 mg/kg saw CD4+ and CD8+ blood T cells expand clonally by week 6.

Repertoires were generated with immunoSEQ multiplex PCR, while TCRdb's copy carries only in-frame clones and drops some. This sample has 45,000 or so clones, with 88% found just once. In germline, CDR1 is LGHNT, CDR2 FRNRAP. The CDR3 extends over 18 amino acids. V lost 2 bases, J lost 1 base, and 19 bases lay in between. This receptor was taken from an adult with an advanced solid tumor such as melanoma, head and neck, liver or kidney cancer. Sequenced here: CD4+ or CD8+ T cells sorted from blood, sampled in a trial of the OX40 agonist ivuxolimab. The V gene is TRBV12-5, the J gene TRBJ2-3; D not resolved. The CDR3 DNA reads as TGTGCTAGTGGTTTGTTTGGGATAGGAACGCTAGGCACAGATACGCAGTATTTT. It encodes CASGLFGIGTLGTDTQYF.